The clone carrying this T cell receptor (beta chain) was detected a few times. Its antigen remains unknown. The CDR3 has 18 amino acids. CDR1 and CDR2 (germline): LGHNA, YSLEER. Unmatched junction bases numbered 11, after V lost 5 bases and J lost 1 base. This sample stems from a study of beta chain features in type 1 diabetes. Each population that was sorted was more than 98% pure. The authors reverse transcribed all of the isolated RNA, so sequencing captured expressed TCRB transcripts. Data came from immunoSEQ multiplex PCR; TCRdb stores just in-frame clones and leaves some out. The sample carries some 250,000 clones, about a tenth recorded once. Points from the study as a whole: Whether HLA type affects TCRB rearrangement stayed undetermined in the present work. Shorter TCRB CDR3s, moderately but significantly so, were found in Type 1 diabetes patients in all four CD4+ subsets.

Material: naive CD4+ T cells from blood. The chain employs TRBV4-3 and TRBJ2-5; 12 nucleotides agree with TRBD1. The TCR comes from a man younger than 40 with type 1 diabetes. CDR3 DNA: TGCGCCAGCAGCACCGGGACAGGGGGCACAACAGGCCAAGAGACCCAGTACTTC. It codes for CASSTGTGGTTGQETQYF.